The 8 T cell receptor beta chains reported below all come from one sample, sequenced in a study of cytomegalovirus exposure and HLA in healthy donors (dated by TCRdb to about 2017). The library relied on the immunoSEQ multiplex PCR assay. The multiplex PCR relied on a mix of 60 forward primers for TCR Vbeta segments and 13 reverse primers for TCR Jbeta segments. TCRdb limited this immuneACCESS table to in-frame rearrangements with V and J called. A share of clones is missing; checked studies link under half to unresolved V genes, and the rest is unexplained. The sample table shows about 200,000 clones, and roughly 80% are seen once. The ten largest clones capture approximately 3.8% of the sample. The sample was PBMCs. The receptors derive from a male donor in good health and CMV-seronegative.

In its sample, this clone was seen once. V is TRBV28 and J is TRBJ1-4, with a possible D match to TRBD1 (5 bases). The V end was cut by 8 bases, the J end by 7 bases, with 20 bases between. Germline values: CDR1 MDHEN, CDR2 SYDVKM. The CDR3 runs to 15 residues. The CDR3, as DNA: TGTGCCAGCCGCGTTGGCGGGACCCTGGTTGAAAAACTGTTTTTT. Its translation: CASRVGGTLVEKLFF. Based on the CDR3 plus reference TRBV28 and TRBJ1-4, the full variable domain is DVKVTQSSRYLVKRTGEKVFLECVQDMDHENMFWYRQDPGLGLRLIYFSYDVKMKEKGDIPEGYSVSREKKERFSLILESASTNQTSMYLCASRVGGTLVEKLFFGSGTQLSVL.

The V call is TRBV19, the J call TRBJ1-5, with D possibly TRBD1 on 6 matching bases. Trimming pared 0 bases from V and 3 bases from J, leaving 21 bases between. Germline V lookup: CDR1 LNHDA, CDR2 SQIVND (reference sequence). The CDR3 loop spans 19 amino acids. The DNA for the CDR3 is TGTGCCAGTAGTATAGATCGGGGAGTAGGGGGGGGGACCAATCAGCCCCAGCATTTT. It specifies CASSIDRGVGGGTNQPQHF. The whole variable domain, remainder taken from reference TRBV19 and TRBJ1-5, is DGGITQSPKYLFRKEGQNVTLSCEQNLNHDAMYWYRQDPGQGLRLIYYSQIVNDFQKGDIAEGYSVSREKKESFPLTVTSAQKNPTAFYLCASSIDRGVGGGTNQPQHFGDGTRLSIL.

There are a few counts of this clone. The V gene is TRBV27, the J gene TRBJ2-3; TRBD2 matches at 7 bases. CDR1 is MNHEY and CDR2 is SMNVEV in the germline V gene (reference sequence). The V gene end was trimmed by 2 bases and the J gene end by 6 bases; junction bases not matched to a gene: 20. The CDR3 consists of 19 residues. CDR3 residues: CASSLRGTSGTPALDTQYF. CDR3 sequence (DNA): TGTGCCAGCAGTTTAAGGGGAACGAGCGGGACTCCTGCACTTGATACGCAGTATTTT.

V usage is TRBV9 and J usage is TRBJ1-1; D unresolved. Germline V gives CDR1 SGDLS, CDR2 YYNGEE. V was pared by 3 bases and J by 4 bases, with 10 bases between. The CDR3 is made up of 13 amino acids. The CDR3 DNA reads TGTGCCAGCAGCGGCTCCCCGGGCACTGAAGCTTTCTTT. Encoded protein: CASSGSPGTEAFF.

The rearrangement joins TRBV28 to TRBJ1-1; possibly TRBD1 for D (6 bases). Per the germline V gene, CDR1 is MDHEN and CDR2 is SYDVKM. The CDR3 spans 17 residues. The V gene lost 3 bases and the J gene lost 4 bases, with 21 bases spanning the gap. The CDR3 nucleotides are TGTGCCAGCAGTTTGGGCCAACAGGGAAAGCACAGCACTGAAGCTTTCTTT. Translation: CASSLGQQGKHSTEAFF.

The chain is built from TRBV6-5 and TRBJ2-7; TRBD1 might be the D (6 bases). The length of the CDR3 is 15 residues. V gave up 6 bases and J gave up 2 bases, with 17 bases separating them. Germline values: CDR1 MNHEY, CDR2 SVGAGI. CDR3 in DNA: TGTGCCAGCAGGAGGGGACATATATTGACCTACGAGCAGTACTTC. Its protein product is CASRRGHILTYEQYF.

This chain links TRBV7-9 with TRBJ1-1; no firm D call. The CDR3 runs to 15 residues. V was shortened by 5 bases and J by 0 bases, with 13 bases between the two germline ends. Germline CDR1 reads SEHNR; CDR2 reads FQNEAQ (reference sequence). CDR3: CASSAIRGMNTEAFF. Here the CDR3 DNA reads TGTGCCAGCAGCGCGATCCGAGGCATGAACACTGAAGCTTTCTTT.

The chain couples TRBV2 to TRBJ2-2; 7 positions agree with TRBD2. V shed 5 bases and J 0 bases; nucleotides not matched to a gene: 9. This CDR3 comprises 17 residues. Germline V gene lookup returns CDR1 SNHLY and CDR2 FYNNEI. CDR3 region: CASSPVGLAANTGELFF. As DNA, the CDR3 is TGTGCCAGCAGTCCTGTGGGGCTAGCGGCGAACACCGGGGAGCTGTTTTTT.